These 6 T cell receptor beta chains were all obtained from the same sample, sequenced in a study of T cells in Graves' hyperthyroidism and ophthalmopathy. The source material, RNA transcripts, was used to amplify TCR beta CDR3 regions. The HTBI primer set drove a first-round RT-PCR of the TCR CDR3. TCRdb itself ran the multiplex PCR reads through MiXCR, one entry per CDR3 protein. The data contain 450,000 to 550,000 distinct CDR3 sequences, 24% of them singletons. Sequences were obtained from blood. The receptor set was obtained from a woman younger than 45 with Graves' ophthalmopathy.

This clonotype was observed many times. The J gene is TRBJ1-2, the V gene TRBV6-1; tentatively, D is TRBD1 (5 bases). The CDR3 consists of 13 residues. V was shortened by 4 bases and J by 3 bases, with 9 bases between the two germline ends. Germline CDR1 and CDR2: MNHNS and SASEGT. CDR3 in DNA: TGTGCCAGCAGTGCGGGACGGGACTATGGCTACACCTTC. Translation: CASSAGRDYGYTF.

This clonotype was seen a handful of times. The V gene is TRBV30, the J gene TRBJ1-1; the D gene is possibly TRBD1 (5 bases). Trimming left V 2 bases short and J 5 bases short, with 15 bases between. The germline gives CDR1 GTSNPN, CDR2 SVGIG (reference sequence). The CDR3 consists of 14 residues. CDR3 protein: CAWSRGGWGTEAFF. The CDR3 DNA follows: TGTGCCTGGAGTCGGGGAGGATGGGGGACTGAAGCTTTCTTT.

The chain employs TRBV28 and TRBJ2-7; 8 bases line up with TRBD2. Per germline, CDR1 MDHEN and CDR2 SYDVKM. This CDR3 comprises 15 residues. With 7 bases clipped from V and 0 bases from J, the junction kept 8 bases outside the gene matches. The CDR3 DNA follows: TGTGCCAGCATCACTAGCGGAGGGTCCTCCTACGAGCAGTACTTC. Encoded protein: CASITSGGSSYEQYF. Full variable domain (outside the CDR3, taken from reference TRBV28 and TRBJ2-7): DVKVTQSSRYLVKRTGEKVFLECVQDMDHENMFWYRQDPGLGLRLIYFSYDVKMKEKGDIPEGYSVSREKKERFSLILESASTNQTSMYLCASITSGGSSYEQYFGPGTRLTVT.

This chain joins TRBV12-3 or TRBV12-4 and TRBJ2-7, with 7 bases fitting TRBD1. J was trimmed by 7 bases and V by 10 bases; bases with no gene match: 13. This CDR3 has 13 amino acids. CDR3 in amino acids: CATRAGGTGEQYF. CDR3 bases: TGTGCCACGAGGGCAGGGGGAACGGGGGAGCAGTACTTC.

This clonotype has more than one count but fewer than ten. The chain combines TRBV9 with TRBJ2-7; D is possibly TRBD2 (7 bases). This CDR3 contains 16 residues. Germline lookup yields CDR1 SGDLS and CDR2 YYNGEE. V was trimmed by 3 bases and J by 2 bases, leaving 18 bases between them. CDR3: CASSADVGGLAYEQYF. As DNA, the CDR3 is TGTGCCAGCAGCGCGGACGTCGGGGGGCTCGCCTACGAGCAGTACTTC.

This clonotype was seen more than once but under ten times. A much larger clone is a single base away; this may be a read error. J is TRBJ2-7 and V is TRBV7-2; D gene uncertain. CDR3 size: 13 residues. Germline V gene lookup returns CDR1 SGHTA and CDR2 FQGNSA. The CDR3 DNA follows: TGTGCCAGCAGCTTACCGGATTCCTACAAGCAGTACTTC. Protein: CASSLPDSYKQYF.